The rows below give T cell receptor beta chains drawn from one sample of a study of blood T cell repertoires in COVID-19. The repertoire was sequenced with immunoSEQ multiplex PCR; TCRdb's copy has only in-frame clones and lacks some. Of roughly 250,000 clones in the sample, about 89% are singletons; the top ten hold 0.75% to 0.9%. Source material: peripheral blood. All receptors derive from a man aged 25 to 40 with acute or convalescent COVID-19. The CDR3 runs from the conserved cysteine through the conserved F or W. A D gene is named only where the DNA matches it firmly. Size tells how often a clone was seen (once, few, many) or the class of an expanded clone, and some rows leave it out.

-	TRBV5-1	-	14	TRBJ1-6	TGCGCCAGCTACCCCCTTCCGGAGAATTCACCCCTCCACTTT	CASYPLPENSPLHF
-	TRBV5-1	-	13	TRBJ1-4	TGCGCCAGCAGACGGGACTCTAATGAAAAACTGTTTTTT	CASRRDSNEKLFF
TRBD2	TRBV7-9	-	17	TRBJ2-1	TGTGCCAGCAGCCAAGCGGGGACTAGCGGGAGGGACAATGAGCAGTTCTTC	CASSQAGTSGRDNEQFF
-	TRBV14	once	18	TRBJ2-7	TGTGCCAGCAGCCACCCCCAAGCCCCAGCGGAGAGCTCCTACGAGCAGTACTTC	CASSHPQAPAESSYEQYF
TRBD1	TRBV7-9	once	15	TRBJ2-5	TGTGCCAGCAGCTTAGGGGGGACAGGCCAATGGACCCAGTACTTC	CASSLGGTGQWTQYF
TRBD1	TRBV2	-	16	TRBJ1-2	TGTGCCAGCAGGCCGGGACAGCGAAACCCTAACTATGGCTACACCTTC	CASRPGQRNPNYGYTF
-	TRBV18	-	15	TRBJ2-7	TGTGCCAGCTCACAACAGGGATTCGTCGGCTACGAGCAGTACTTC	CASSQQGFVGYEQYF
TRBD1	TRBV27	-	15	TRBJ1-3	TGTGCCAGCAGATTCGACAGGGTTTCTGGAAACACCATATATTTT	CASRFDRVSGNTIYF
-	TRBV5-4	-	14	TRBJ2-4	TGTGCCAGCAGAGAGGCAGGGGATCGAAACATTCAGTACTTC	CASREAGDRNIQYF
-	TRBV6-5	-	14	TRBJ1-1	TGTGCCAGCAATCTGCGGGGGGCGGACACTGAAGCTTTCTTT	CASNLRGADTEAFF
TRBD1	TRBV5-1	once	13	TRBJ2-1	TGCGCCATATCCGGGACAGGGGGCAATGAGCAGTTCTTC	CAISGTGGNEQFF
-	TRBV11-1	once	10	TRBJ1-3	TGTGCCAGCAGCCTTAGCACCATATATTTT	CASSLSTIYF
-	TRBV30	-	14	TRBJ1-2	TGTGCCTGGAGCCCAACAGCAGTTGCCTATGGCTACACCTTC	CAWSPTAVAYGYTF
TRBD1	TRBV25-1	-	13	TRBJ2-1	TGTGCCAGCCAGGACAGGGGGCTAAATGAGCAGTTCTTC	CASQDRGLNEQFF
-	TRBV18	-	16	TRBJ1-5	TGTGCCAGCTCAGGGCCGGGGGGCGCGAGCAATCAGCCCCAGCATTTT	CASSGPGGASNQPQHF
TRBD1	TRBV5-1	-	15	TRBJ1-1	TGCGCCAGCAGCTCTGACAGGGTGTCTGGGGTTGAAGCTTTCTTT	CASSSDRVSGVEAFF
TRBD2	TRBV7-2	-	15	TRBJ2-7	TGTGCCAGCAGCTCTAATTTCGGGCGGGGGAGGGAGCAGTACTTC	CASSSNFGRGREQYF
-	TRBV28	-	16	TRBJ1-5	TGTGCCAGCAGCCTTCCTGGAGGATCGGGCTCATCGCCCCAGCATTTT	CASSLPGGSGSSPQHF
-	TRBV19	-	16	TRBJ1-6	TGTGCCAGTAGTATAACCTACAGGAACTATAATTCACCCCTCCACTTT	CASSITYRNYNSPLHF
-	TRBV11-2	-	17	TRBJ1-6	TGTGCCAGCAGGGTAGTGGGCAGACATCCATGGAATTCACCCCTCCACTTT	CASRVVGRHPWNSPLHF
TRBD1	TRBV6-5	-	15	TRBJ1-1	TGTGCCAGCAGTCCTACCGGGACAGGGAACACTGAAGCTTTCTTT	CASSPTGTGNTEAFF
-	TRBV18	-	17	TRBJ2-5	TGTGCCAGCTCCCCCCGAACAGCTCGGGATCGGCGGGAGACCCAGTACTTC	CASSPRTARDRRETQYF
TRBD2	TRBV10-1	-	17	TRBJ2-1	TGCGCCAGCAGTGCCCGGCTCGGCGGGGGCTCCTACAATGAGCAGTTCTTC	CASSARLGGGSYNEQFF
-	TRBV19	-	13	TRBJ1-6	TGTGCCAGTACCCCAGGGGTTAAGTCACCCCTCCACTTT	CASTPGVKSPLHF
TRBD2	TRBV20-1	-	15	TRBJ2-1	TGCAGTGCTAGTATGCGGGAGGCCCTCCGGGGTGAGCAGTTCTTC	CSASMREALRGEQFF
-	TRBV19	few	14	TRBJ1-1	TGTGCCAGTAGTATACAGGGTATGAACACTGAAGCTTTCTTT	CASSIQGMNTEAFF
TRBD1	TRBV9	-	14	TRBJ2-7	TGTGCCAGCGATCCGGGACAGGGAATTGGGGAGCAGTACTTC	CASDPGQGIGEQYF
-	TRBV28	-	14	TRBJ2-7	TGTGCCAGCAGTTTGGAGCAACTACGATACGAGCAGTACTTC	CASSLEQLRYEQYF
TRBD2	TRBV20-1	once	10	TRBJ2-3	TGCAGTGCTAGCGGGAGGGAGCAGTATTTT	CSASGREQYF
-	TRBV19	-	13	TRBJ2-2	TGTGCCAGTAGGAAAGTTACGGCCGGGGAGCTGTTTTTT	CASRKVTAGELFF
-	TRBV21-1	once	12	TRBJ1-2	TGTGCCAGCAAATTGACAGGGTGTGGCTACACCTTC	CASKLTGCGYTF
TRBD1	TRBV11-2	-	14	TRBJ1-1	TGTGCCAGCAGCCCGGGGACAGTAAACACTGAAGCTTTCTTT	CASSPGTVNTEAFF
-	TRBV28	-	12	TRBJ1-1	TGTGCCAGCAGTCTTAGGAACACTGAAGCTTTCTTT	CASSLRNTEAFF
TRBD1	TRBV5-1	-	17	TRBJ2-1	TGCGCCAGCAGCCCCTTGGGACAGGGGCTAAAATCGAATGAGCAGTTCTTC	CASSPLGQGLKSNEQFF
TRBD1	TRBV5-1	-	15	TRBJ1-2	TGCGCCAGCAGCTTGTGGGACAGAACTAACTATGGCTACACCTTC	CASSLWDRTNYGYTF
-	TRBV6-5	-	15	TRBJ1-2	TGTGCCAGCAGCCCAGGGTACTACCCTAACTATGGCTACACCTTC	CASSPGYYPNYGYTF
TRBD1	TRBV6-5	-	15	TRBJ1-4	TGTGCCAGCAGTTACCAGGACAGGGCGAGGGAAAAACTGTTTTTT	CASSYQDRAREKLFF
TRBD1	TRBV5-4	once	14	TRBJ2-5	TGTGCCAGCAGCTTGGGGGCAGGGGGAGAGACCCAGTACTTC	CASSLGAGGETQYF
TRBD1	TRBV27	-	18	TRBJ1-6	TGTGCCAGCAGTCGAGGACAGGGTCGTGGCGCCTATAATTCACCCCTCCACTTT	CASSRGQGRGAYNSPLHF
TRBD1	TRBV7-8	-	13	TRBJ1-1	TGTGCCAGCAGCCGCCCGACAGGGTCTAGAGCTTTCTTT	CASSRPTGSRAFF
-	TRBV10-3	-	15	TRBJ2-7	TGTGCCATCAGTGAGGACTCACCAGGGGCCTACGAGCAGTACTTC	CAISEDSPGAYEQYF
TRBD2	TRBV7-3	-	16	TRBJ2-7	TGTGCCAGCAGCATATCGGGACTAGCGGGAGATAAAGAGCAGTACTTC	CASSISGLAGDKEQYF
-	TRBV5-6	once	15	TRBJ1-6	TGTGCCAGCAGCTTAAGACAGCGCGGTAATTCACCCCTCCACTTT	CASSLRQRGNSPLHF
-	TRBV18	-	12	TRBJ2-3	TGTGCCAGCTCACCCTCCACAGATACGCAGTATTTT	CASSPSTDTQYF
TRBD1	TRBV4-2	-	16	TRBJ1-2	TGTGCCAGCAGCCAACTCATCGGAGGACAGGGTGATGGCTACACCTTC	CASSQLIGGQGDGYTF
-	TRBV19	-	12	TRBJ2-1	TGTGCCAGTAGTAAACGGGACTCGGAGCAGTTCTTC	CASSKRDSEQFF
-	TRBV27	-	14	TRBJ2-5	TGTGCCAGCAGTTACTCACAGGGTACGGAGACCCAGTACTTC	CASSYSQGTETQYF
-	TRBV11-2	-	12	TRBJ2-1	TGTGCCAGCAGCTTAGGGGGGCCGATTCTCTTCTTC	CASSLGGPILFF
TRBD1	TRBV24-1	-	18	TRBJ1-2	TGTGCCACCAGTGATGGAGCCGGACAGGGGAAACCTAACTATGGCTACACCTTC	CATSDGAGQGKPNYGYTF
TRBD1	TRBV6-1	once	15	TRBJ1-2	TGTGCCAGCAGTGAATGGGGGCAGGGGGCTGGTGGCTACACCTTC	CASSEWGQGAGGYTF
TRBD1	TRBV6-5	-	14	TRBJ1-2	TGTGCCAGCAGTTACGCACAGGGGGCCGATGGCTACACCTTC	CASSYAQGADGYTF